These 7 T cell receptor beta chains originate from one sample sequenced in a study of CD8+ T cells in alopecia areata (dated by TCRdb to the late 2010s). The receptor library was made with the immunoSEQ multiplex PCR assay. For TCR sequencing, RNA was extracted from every sample and reverse transcribed into cDNA to serve as template. TCRdb limited this immuneACCESS table to in-frame rearrangements with V and J called. A share of clones is missing; checked studies link under half to unresolved V genes, and the rest is unexplained. For this sample the table gives over 110,000 clones, of which roughly 46% were detected only once. In total, the top ten clones hold 0.8% to 1% of the sample. In the paper's terms, the time point label means: baseline before oral tofacitinib. The sample here was CD4+ T cells sorted from blood, taken at week 0. The origin of the receptors is a human donor with alopecia areata.

This chain uses TRBV28 with TRBJ2-7; 14 bases agree with TRBD2. Trimming cost V 5 bases and J 3 bases; bases outside gene matches: 6. The CDR3 totals 16 residues. Germline values: CDR1 MDHEN, CDR2 SYDVKM. The CDR3 DNA reads TGTGCCAGCAGTCCCGGGACTAGCGGGAGTAGCTACGAGCAGTACTTC. Its protein is CASSPGTSGSSYEQYF.

The genes are TRBV7-2 and TRBJ2-7; 8 bases are shared with TRBD1. Trimming removed 5 bases from V and 0 bases from J; junction bases left unmatched: 6. This CDR3 has 15 amino acids. The germline CDR1 and CDR2 sequences are SGHTA and FQGNSA. The CDR3 DNA reads TGTGCCAGCAGCCCAGACAGGGGCTCCTCCTACGAGCAGTACTTC. This sequence encodes CASSPDRGSSYEQYF.

CDR3 nucleotides: TGTGCCTGGACCCAAGGACTAGCGGTCCACGAGCAGTACTTC. Protein sequence: CAWTQGLAVHEQYF. This chain uses TRBV30 with TRBJ2-7, with 10 bases matching TRBD2. V shed 4 bases, J shed 5 bases, and the junction held 8 bases outside the gene matches. Germline CDR1 GTSNPN, CDR2 SVGIG (reference sequence). This CDR3 spans 14 amino acids. Full variable domain (remainder filled in from reference TRBV30 and TRBJ2-7): SQTIHQWPATLVQPVGSPLSLECTVEGTSNPNLYWYRQAAGRGLQLLFYSVGIGQISSEVPQNLSASRPQDRQFILSSKKLLLSDSGFYLCAWTQGLAVHEQYFGPGTRLTVT.

The chain recombines TRBV30 with TRBJ2-7; D is uncertain. Germline CDR1 is GTSNPN and CDR2 is SVGIG (reference sequence). V was trimmed by 3 bases and J by 4 bases, leaving 7 bases between them. The CDR3 is 11 amino acids. CDR3: CAWSHGYEQYF. The CDR3, as DNA: TGTGCCTGGAGCCATGGATACGAGCAGTACTTC.

This clone came up a few times. The J gene is TRBJ2-1, the V gene TRBV11-1, with TRBD2 identical over 10 bases. CDR3 length equals 16 residues. V lost 3 bases and J lost 7; bases outside the gene matches: 9. Germline V gene data show CDR1 as SGHAT and CDR2 as FQDESV (reference sequence). The CDR3 here is CASSLASGRGGNEQFF. CDR3 in DNA: TGTGCCAGCAGCTTGGCTAGCGGGAGAGGGGGGAATGAGCAGTTCTTC.

The rearrangement uses TRBV29-1 and TRBJ2-3; TRBD1 or TRBD2 may be the D gene (6 bases each). This CDR3 region has 14 residues. In germline, CDR1 is SQVTM, CDR2 ANQGSEA. Trimming took 3 bases from V and 4 from J, leaving 14 bases between them. In DNA form, the CDR3 reads TGCAGCGTTGAGTTCGGGGGCCCGCCAGATACGCAGTATTTT. It translates to CSVEFGGPPDTQYF.

The CDR3: CAWSLYGELFF. The CDR3 DNA reads as TGTGCCTGGAGTCTTTATGGGGAGCTGTTTTTT. J is TRBJ2-2 and V is TRBV30; D gene uncertain. The CDR3 spans 11 residues. Per the germline V gene, CDR1 is GTSNPN and CDR2 is SVGIG (reference sequence). Between the trimmed V and J ends, which lost 2 bases and 8 bases, there was a span of 6 bases.